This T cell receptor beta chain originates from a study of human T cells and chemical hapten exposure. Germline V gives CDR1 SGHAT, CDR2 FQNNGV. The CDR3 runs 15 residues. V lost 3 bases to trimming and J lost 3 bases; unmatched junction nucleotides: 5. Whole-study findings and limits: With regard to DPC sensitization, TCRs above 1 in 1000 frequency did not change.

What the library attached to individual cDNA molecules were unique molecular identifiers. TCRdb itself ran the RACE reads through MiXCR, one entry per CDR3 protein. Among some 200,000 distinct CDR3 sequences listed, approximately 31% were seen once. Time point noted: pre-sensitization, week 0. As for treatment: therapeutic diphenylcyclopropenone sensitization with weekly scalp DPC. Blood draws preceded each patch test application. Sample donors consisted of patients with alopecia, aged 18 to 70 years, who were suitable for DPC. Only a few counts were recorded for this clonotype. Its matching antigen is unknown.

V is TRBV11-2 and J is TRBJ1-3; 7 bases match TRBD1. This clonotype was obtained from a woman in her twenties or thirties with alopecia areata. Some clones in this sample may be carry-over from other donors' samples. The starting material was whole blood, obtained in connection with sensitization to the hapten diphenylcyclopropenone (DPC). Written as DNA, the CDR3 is TGTGCCAGCAGCTTTGAGGGGGCTGGTGGAAACACCATATATTTT. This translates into CASSFEGAGGNTIYF.